These 7 T cell receptor beta chains were sequenced from one sample in a study of cytomegalovirus exposure and HLA in healthy donors. The study ran its PCR with 60 Vbeta and 13 Jbeta primers. TCRdb keeps only in-frame clones here, not all; method: immunoSEQ multiplex PCR. The data contain some 140,000 clones, roughly three quarters of them singletons. What was sequenced was PBMCs. The receptors shown here come from a man between 40 and 49 years old in good health and CMV-seronegative.

This sequence joins TRBV7-8 and TRBJ1-5, with 8 bases lining up with TRBD1. The CDR3 loop spans 18 amino acids. Germline V lookup: CDR1 SGHVS, CDR2 FQNEAQ. V lost 3 bases, J lost 6 bases, and 16 bases stayed unmatched. This CDR3 is CASSLSGTGPQGSQPQHF. DNA of the CDR3: TGTGCCAGCAGCTTGTCCGGGACAGGCCCCCAAGGTAGTCAGCCCCAGCATTTT.

The chain employs TRBV7-2 and TRBJ1-5, with 8 positions matching TRBD1. The V gene's germline CDR1 is SGHTA and CDR2 FQGNSA. The V gene end was trimmed by 5 bases and the J gene end by 11 bases; junction bases not matched to a gene: 11. This CDR3 contains 14 residues. The CDR3 protein is CASSPRDRKGAQHF. The CDR3 DNA reads TGTGCCAGCAGCCCACGGGACAGGAAGGGGGCCCAGCATTTT.

This chain connects TRBV30 to TRBJ2-3, with 11 positions matching TRBD2. Germline V gives CDR1 GTSNPN, CDR2 SVGIG (reference sequence). The V gene end was trimmed by 3 bases and the J gene end by 1 base; junction bases not matched to a gene: 3. The CDR3 is made up of 15 amino acids. This CDR3 is CAWRGTSGGTDTQYF. DNA of the CDR3: TGTGCCTGGAGGGGGACTAGCGGCGGCACAGATACGCAGTATTTT.

The chain links TRBV19 to TRBJ1-1; D uncertain. V shed 7 bases and J shed 0 bases, with 9 bases lying between them. This CDR3 spans 13 amino acids. Germline assignment: CDR1 LNHDA and CDR2 SQIVND (reference sequence). The CDR3 region has the DNA TGTGCCAGTACCGCGATGATGAACACTGAAGCTTTCTTT. It specifies CASTAMMNTEAFF.

This clone appeared a few times. Other DNA sequences in the sample encode the same CDR3. This chain uses TRBV4-3 with TRBJ1-1, with 10 bases matching TRBD1. From germline, CDR1 is LGHNA and CDR2 YSLEER. The CDR3 has 16 amino acids. J lost 6 bases, V lost 0 bases, and 7 bases had no gene match. The CDR3 spells CASSQDRGTGVPEAFF. In nucleotides, the CDR3 is TGCGCCAGCAGCCAAGATCGGGGGACAGGGGTGCCTGAAGCTTTCTTT.

This chain links TRBV19 with TRBJ1-5, with 8 bases identical to TRBD1. CDR3 size: 19 residues. After removal of 0 bases from V and 7 bases from J, the junction contained 17 bases not matched to a gene. CDR1 LNHDA and CDR2 SQIVND come from the germline V gene (reference sequence). The CDR3 spells CASSIDTKTGARRGQPQHF. DNA of the CDR3: TGTGCCAGTAGTATAGATACAAAGACAGGGGCCCGTCGGGGGCAGCCCCAGCATTTT.

This clone was seen a few times. The chain combines TRBV11-1 with TRBJ2-5; 14 bases match TRBD2. CDR3 size: 16 residues. The germline gives CDR1 SGHAT, CDR2 FQDESV (reference sequence). V dropped 4 bases and J dropped 3; count of bases not matched to a gene: 4. In DNA form, the CDR3 reads TGTGCCAGCAGCTCAGGGACTAGCGGGAGCGAAGAGACCCAGTACTTC. Protein product: CASSSGTSGSEETQYF.